The 29 T cell receptor beta chains presented below share a single source sample, sequenced in a study of T cells after yellow fever vaccination. TCRdb called the 5' RACE reads again in MiXCR, with one record for every CDR3 protein. The sample yields 30,000 or so distinct CDR3 sequences, about 6.3% seen once. The sample here was PBMCs, either bulk or a sorted T-cell subset (CD4+, CD8+, memory, or dextramer-sorted; not recorded which), taken on the day of the first yellow fever vaccination. Every receptor here comes from a young man who received the YFV17D yellow fever vaccine.

At least ten counts were recorded for this clonotype. The chain carries TRBV6-1 and TRBJ2-3; 8 bases map to TRBD2. The CDR3 contains 16 residues. With V trimmed by 4 bases and J by 2 bases, 8 bases remained unmatched. Germline V CDR1 and CDR2: MNHNS, SASEGT. Here the CDR3 DNA reads TGTGCCAGCAGTGCAAACGGGGGGGGGTACACAGATACGCAGTATTTT. Its protein is CASSANGGGYTDTQYF.

Many counts were recorded for this clonotype. The chain uses TRBV2 and TRBJ2-2; TRBD2 matches 9 bases. CDR1 and CDR2 from the germline V gene are SNHLY and FYNNEI. Trimming cost V 6 bases and J 4 bases; bases outside gene matches: 6. The CDR3 is 15 amino acids. For the CDR3, the DNA is TGTGCCAGCAGAGTGACTAGCGGCGTCACCGGGGAGCTGTTTTTT. Its protein product is CASRVTSGVTGELFF.

This clonotype was counted many times. The gene calls are TRBV20-1 and TRBJ1-4, with D hard to call. With 0 bases removed from V and 0 bases from J, the gap between germline ends came to 5 bases. Germline V gene sequence: CDR1 DFQATT, CDR2 SNEGSKA (reference sequence). CDR3 length: 14 amino acids. The chain's CDR3 is CSAREVATNEKLFF. The DNA of the CDR3 is TGCAGTGCTAGAGAAGTTGCAACTAATGAAAAACTGTTTTTT.

This clonotype was recorded many times. The chain is built from TRBV5-1 and TRBJ2-5; D gene unclear. Trimming took 1 base from V and 7 from J, leaving 17 bases between them. The CDR3 contains 15 residues. Germline CDR1 SGHRS, CDR2 YFSETQ. The DNA of the CDR3 is TGCGCCAGCAGCTTGAACAGCAAACCCCCGGGGACCCAGTACTTC. Its protein product is CASSLNSKPPGTQYF.

This clonotype was recorded many times. This chain connects TRBV20-1 to TRBJ1-5; tentative D call: TRBD1 (6 bases). Trimming left V 6 bases short and J 3 bases short, with 21 bases between. Germline V CDR1 and CDR2: DFQATT, SNEGSKA (reference sequence). There are 16 residues in the CDR3. CDR3 protein: CSAAPRGAPINQPQHF. The CDR3 DNA reads as TGCAGTGCCGCACCCAGGGGAGCACCCATCAATCAGCCCCAGCATTTT.

There are a few counts of this clonotype. The chain uses TRBV5-4 and TRBJ2-1; D might be TRBD1 (6 bases). V was cut by 4 bases and J by 2 bases, with 10 bases left in between. The CDR3 is made up of 14 amino acids. Germline CDR1 reads SGHNT; CDR2 reads YYREEE (reference sequence). Written as DNA, the CDR3 is TGTGCCAGCAGCGTACAGGGAACCTACAATGAGCAGTTCTTC. As protein: CASSVQGTYNEQFF.

In this sample, this clonotype turned up many times. This chain connects TRBV5-1 to TRBJ2-3; the match to TRBD2 covers 8 bases. Looked up from germline, CDR1 is SGHRS and CDR2 is YFSETQ. The CDR3 loop spans 18 amino acids. V shed 1 base, J shed 1 base, and the junction held 11 bases outside the gene matches. The CDR3 nucleotides read TGCGCCAGCAGCTTGTGGCGGGGGGATCCATCAGGCACAGATACGCAGTATTTT. Its protein is CASSLWRGDPSGTDTQYF.

This clonotype was picked up a small number of times. The chain has TRBV18 and TRBJ2-1; TRBD2 matches 13 bases. The CDR3 contains 15 residues. CDR1 and CDR2 (germline): KGHSH, LQKENI. The trim removed 3 bases at V and 5 bases at J, leaving 1 base unmatched. This CDR3 is CASSPTSGGDNEQFF. DNA of the CDR3: TGTGCCAGCTCACCCACTAGCGGGGGGGACAATGAGCAGTTCTTC.

The chain carries TRBV7-2 and TRBJ1-1; no reliable D call. CDR3 length: 13 amino acids. V was trimmed by 4 bases and J by 2 bases, leaving 8 bases between them. CDR1 SGHTA and CDR2 FQGNSA come from the germline V gene. The CDR3 region is CASSSDPNTEAFF. The CDR3 nucleotides read TGTGCCAGCAGCTCCGACCCTAACACTGAAGCTTTCTTT.

This clonotype was detected once. This may be a read error, as it is one base from a much larger clone. This sequence joins TRBV5-6 and TRBJ2-1; D gene uncertain. Germline CDR1 is SGHDT and CDR2 is YYEEEE. The V gene lost 5 bases and the J gene lost 3 bases, with 3 bases spanning the gap. CDR3 length: 11 residues. The CDR3 reads CASRHYNEQFF. The CDR3 nucleotides are TGTGCCAGCAGACACTACAATGAGCAGTTCTTC.

This clonotype came up many times. The chain carries TRBV6-5 and TRBJ1-5; D is undetermined. The CDR3 extends over 14 amino acids. CDR1 is MNHEY, CDR2 SVGAGI, per germline. V lost 0 bases and J 9 bases, leaving 12 bases between the germline ends. The CDR3 reads CASSYSSGSRPQHF. CDR3 coding DNA: TGTGCCAGCAGTTACTCCTCCGGGAGCCGGCCCCAGCATTTT.

The sample holds many counts of this clonotype. V usage is TRBV5-1 and J usage is TRBJ2-2, with D uncertain. The length of the CDR3 is 13 residues. Trimming removed 1 base at V and 8 bases at J, with 9 bases between. CDR1 SGHRS and CDR2 YFSETQ come from the germline V gene. The CDR3: CASSLLPAGELFF. The DNA for the CDR3 is TGCGCCAGCAGCTTGCTTCCTGCGGGGGAGCTGTTTTTT. The entire variable domain, with the rest obtained from reference TRBV5-1 and TRBJ2-2, is as follows: KAGVTQTPRYLIKTRGQQVTLSCSPISGHRSVSWYQQTPGQGLQFLFEYFSETQRNKGNFPGRFSGRQFSNSRSEMNVSTLELGDSALYLCASSLLPAGELFFGEGSRLTVL.

At least ten counts were recorded for this clonotype. The J gene is TRBJ2-1, the V gene TRBV24-1; maybe TRBD2 (6 bases). CDR1 and CDR2 from the germline V gene are KGHDR and SFDVKD. This CDR3 region has 16 residues. Trimming shortened V by 7 bases and J by 5 bases, and 20 bases separated the two germline ends. The CDR3 DNA reads as TGTGCCACCAGAGATCCAGGACTAAATACCGACAATGAGCAGTTCTTC. Its protein product is CATRDPGLNTDNEQFF.

This clonotype was observed many times. J is TRBJ2-3 and V is TRBV5-6; D not certain. Per the germline V gene, CDR1 is SGHDT and CDR2 is YYEEEE. V was pared by 4 bases and J by 4 bases, with 10 bases between. The CDR3 totals 13 residues. The CDR3, as DNA: TGTGCCAGCAGCACCAAAGTCTCAGATACGCAGTATTTT. Translated, it gives CASSTKVSDTQYF.

There are many counts of this clonotype. This chain joins TRBV6-6 and TRBJ2-7; unclear D gene. The CDR3 extends over 12 amino acids. Trimming cost V 6 bases and J 4 bases, with 10 bases left between them. Germline assignment: CDR1 MNHNY and CDR2 SVGAGI (reference sequence). The CDR3 region has the DNA TGTGCCAGCAGCCCTCAGTCTTACGAGCAGTACGTC. It encodes CASSPQSYEQYV.

Relative to its sample, this clonotype is large (0.1 to 1%). The chain carries TRBV20-1 and TRBJ2-3; 8 bases line up with TRBD1. The germline gives CDR1 DFQATT, CDR2 SNEGSKA (reference sequence). With V trimmed by 5 bases and J by 6 bases, 7 bases remained unmatched. CDR3 size: 13 residues. The CDR3 sequence: CSAPDRGLDTQYF. CDR3 bases: TGCAGTGCTCCCGACAGGGGACTGGATACGCAGTATTTT.

In this sample, this clonotype turned up many times. The V and J genes are TRBV3-1 and TRBJ2-2; possibly TRBD2 for D (6 bases). The CDR3 is 16 amino acids. V lost 4 bases, J lost 5 bases, and 17 bases lay in between. The germline CDR1 and CDR2 sequences are LGHDT and YNNKEL (reference sequence). The DNA for the CDR3 is TGTGCCAGCAGCCCCCCGGGGGAGCCCGGGACCGGGGAGCTGTTTTTT. This gives the protein CASSPPGEPGTGELFF.

This clonotype was seen many times. The chain is built from TRBV24-1 and TRBJ2-2; unclear D gene. Germline V lookup: CDR1 KGHDR, CDR2 SFDVKD. V dropped 7 bases and J dropped 8 bases, with 7 bases sitting between them. The CDR3 sequence is 11 residues long. The CDR3 reads CATSSGGELFF. CDR3 DNA: TGTGCCACCAGCTCCGGGGGGGAGCTGTTTTTT.

This clonotype occurred many times. The CDR3 coding sequence is TGTGCCAGCAGTTACTCGCCCGGGGAGCTGTTTTTT. The encoded protein is CASSYSPGELFF. The chain employs TRBV6-6 and TRBJ2-2; D is uncertain. V was pared by 0 bases and J by 6 bases, with 2 bases between. This CDR3 region has 12 residues. Germline assignment: CDR1 MNHNY and CDR2 SVGAGI (reference sequence).

Many counts were recorded for this clonotype. J is TRBJ2-7 and V is TRBV7-2; TRBD2 agrees at 15 bases. V lost 5 bases, J lost 6 bases, and 5 bases stayed unmatched. The CDR3 is 15 residues long. The germline V gene encodes CDR1 SGHTA and CDR2 FQGNSA. For the CDR3, the DNA is TGTGCCAGCAGCCCTTGGACTAGCGGGGGGGGCGAGCAGTACTTC. Translating gives CASSPWTSGGGEQYF.

The chain is built from TRBV25-1 and TRBJ1-6; TRBD1 aligns across 9 bases. J was trimmed by 10 bases and V by 1 base; bases with no gene match: 5. CDR1 is MGHDK, CDR2 SYGVNS, per germline. CDR3 length: 15 amino acids. The CDR3 sequence is CASSEWGQGGSPLHF. The CDR3 nucleotides are TGTGCCAGCAGTGAATGGGGACAGGGTGGATCACCCCTCCACTTT.

This clonotype was counted many times. The V gene is TRBV7-2, the J gene TRBJ1-2; D gene unclear. CDR1 and CDR2 (germline): SGHTA, FQGNSA. This CDR3 region has 14 residues. The V end lost 1 base, the J end lost 7 bases, and 13 bases lay between the germline ends. In DNA, the CDR3 is TGTGCCAGCAGCTTAGTCCGCCAACCAGGTGGCTACACCTTC. Translating it yields CASSLVRQPGGYTF.

There are many counts of this clonotype. The chain uses TRBV2 and TRBJ1-4, with D unclear. Germline lookup yields CDR1 SNHLY and CDR2 FYNNEI. The length of the CDR3 is 13 residues. V gave up 5 bases and J gave up 0 bases, with 4 bases separating them. The CDR3 region has the DNA TGTGCCAGCAGTCCCACAACTAATGAAAAACTGTTTTTT. Its translation is CASSPTTNEKLFF.

This clonotype was counted a few times. V is TRBV20-1 and J is TRBJ1-1; 7 bases are a match to TRBD1. Germline lookup yields CDR1 DFQATT and CDR2 SNEGSKA (reference sequence). This CDR3 has 15 amino acids. J lost 0 bases, V lost 5 bases, and 9 bases had no gene match. The CDR3 DNA reads TGCAGTGCTTTTAGTTCGACAGGGCTGAACACTGAAGCTTTCTTT. Its protein product is CSAFSSTGLNTEAFF.

This clonotype occurred a few times. The chain links TRBV5-1 to TRBJ2-7; no clear D. Trimming shortened V by 2 bases and J by 6 bases, and 15 bases separated the two germline ends. The CDR3 totals 14 residues. Germline CDR1 SGHRS, CDR2 YFSETQ. This CDR3 reads CASSLAIEFVEQYF. The CDR3 region has the DNA TGCGCCAGCAGCTTAGCCATCGAGTTCGTCGAGCAGTACTTC.

This clonotype was detected a few times. J is TRBJ2-3 and V is TRBV12-3 or TRBV12-4; 11 bases fit TRBD1. Germline trimming cut 6 bases from V and 4 bases from J; bases unmatched to any gene: 6. CDR3 length: 15 residues. This CDR3 is CASRPGQGGSDTQYF. Written as DNA, the CDR3 is TGTGCCAGCAGGCCGGGACAGGGGGGGTCAGATACGCAGTATTTT.

The chain recombines TRBV5-4 with TRBJ2-2; 12 bases are a match to TRBD2. V shed 1 base, J shed 4 bases, and the junction held 2 bases outside the gene matches. Germline V gene sequence: CDR1 SGHNT, CDR2 YYREEE (reference sequence). The length of the CDR3 is 16 residues. The CDR3 DNA reads TGTGCCAGCAGCTTGCTACTAGCGGGGGGCACCGGGGAGCTGTTTTTT. It specifies CASSLLLAGGTGELFF.

This clonotype was detected many times. The V gene is TRBV20-1, the J gene TRBJ2-3, with D tentatively TRBD1 or TRBD2 (5 bases each). CDR1 and CDR2 from the germline V gene are DFQATT and SNEGSKA (reference sequence). With 0 bases removed from V and 2 bases from J, the gap between germline ends came to 18 bases. The CDR3 length is 17 residues. CDR3 sequence reads: CSARDTVGRGATDTQYF. As DNA, the CDR3 is TGCAGTGCTAGAGATACAGTGGGGAGAGGGGCCACAGATACGCAGTATTTT.

For this clonotype: This may come from a read error, since a much larger clone is one base off. CDR3 region: CATSSEGFMLGEGYTF. Here the CDR3 DNA reads TGTGCCACCAGCAGCGAAGGTTTTATGTTGGGGGAAGGCTACACCTTC. The rearrangement joins TRBV15 to TRBJ1-2; D is possibly TRBD1 (5 bases). Germline-derived CDR1 and CDR2 are LNHNV and YYDKDF (reference sequence). Between the trimmed V and J ends, which lost 3 bases and 8 bases, there was a span of 22 bases. CDR3 length: 16 amino acids. Together with reference TRBV15 and TRBJ1-2, the CDR3 gives the full variable domain: DAMVIQNPRYQVTQFGKPVTLSCSQTLNHNVMYWYQQKSSQAPKLLFHYYDKDFNNEADTPDNFQSRRPNTSFCFLDIRSPGLGDTAMYLCATSSEGFMLGEGYTFGSGTRLTVV.